This T cell receptor (beta chain) was obtained from a study of graft-versus-host responses after intestinal transplantation. On the study more broadly: Anti-thymocyte globulin induction, then tacrolimus and steroids for around 3 years, went to all recipients.

Bone marrow taken after transplant came from the posterior iliac crest or from another site that was chosen by the physician. Regarding this clone: Within the sample, other DNA sequences also encode this same CDR3.

Libraries were prepared by immunoSEQ multiplex PCR; TCRdb keeps only in-frame clonotypes and omits some of them. The profile covers roughly 70,000 clones, with roughly 92% appearing a single time and around 7% taken by the ten largest. This CDR3 has 13 residues. Germline lookup yields CDR1 MNHEY and CDR2 SMNVEV (reference sequence). V was shortened by 3 bases and J by 6 bases, with 11 bases between the two germline ends. J is TRBJ1-2 and V is TRBV27; the D gene is possibly TRBD1 (5 bases). Specimen: bone marrow, collected 734 days after intestinal transplantation. The sequence derives from a human patient who received an intestinal transplant, so some T cells may come from the graft donor. This CDR3 reads CASSFQGSDGYTF. CDR3 in DNA: TGTGCCAGCAGTTTTCAGGGTTCGGATGGCTACACCTTC.